These T cell receptor beta chains were read from a single sample in a study of patients and donors after allogeneic stem cell transplantation. One entry per CDR3 protein, called by TCRdb with MiXCR from the RT-PCR reads. The sample lists roughly 940,000 distinct CDR3 sequences, approximately 18% seen once, with 5% to 6.5% in the top ten. Material: blood, either unsorted or a sorted T cell fraction (not recorded which). The receptors here all came from a human donor who was either an allogeneic HSCT recipient or a stem cell or donor lymphocyte infusion donor (not recorded which). It is not recorded whose cells these are; they may come from a transplant donor. Both conserved end residues are part of each CDR3. The order of the fields is clone size, J gene, V gene, D gene, CDR3 DNA, CDR3 protein. The D gene is left open where the match is weak. Where a row states a size, it is once, few, many or the class of an expanded clone; other rows omit it.

.,TRBJ1-1,TRBV6-5,.,TGTGCCAGCAGTTACTCGGGGAAAATTAACACTGAAGCTTTCTTT,CASSYSGKINTEAFF
few,TRBJ2-2,TRBV12-3/TRBV12-4,TRBD2,TGTGCCAGCTTTCTACTTTCTAGCGGGGGGCCGACGAACACCGGGGAGCTGTTTTTT,CASFLLSSGGPTNTGELFF
.,TRBJ2-2,TRBV12-5,.,TGTGCTAGTGGTCCCGATCCCGGGGAGCTGTTTTTT,CASGPDPGELFF
.,TRBJ2-3,TRBV6-2/TRBV6-3,.,TGTGCCATTAACAGGGGACTTAATACAGATACGCAGTATTTT,CAINRGLNTDTQYF
.,TRBJ1-2,TRBV7-3,.,TGTGCCAGCAGCGACCGGGACGGCCTCAACTATGGCTACACCTTC,CASSDRDGLNYGYTF
.,TRBJ1-4,TRBV6-1,.,TGTGCCAGCATGACTACCTCTTTGGGTGGTGAAAAACTGTTTTTT,CASMTTSLGGEKLFF
.,TRBJ2-3,TRBV14,.,TGTGCCAGCAGCCAGAATTTGGGGGCAGATACGCAGTATTTT,CASSQNLGADTQYF
many,TRBJ2-2,TRBV12-3/TRBV12-4,.,TGTGCCAGCAGTTTTGGCCGGGGCGGTAGGACCGGGGAGCTGTTTTTT,CASSFGRGGRTGELFF
few,TRBJ2-1,TRBV7-8,TRBD2,TGTGCCAGCAGCACCCCACTAGCGGGAGGGCCGCGGGAGCAGTTCTTC,CASSTPLAGGPREQFF
few,TRBJ2-2,TRBV5-6,TRBD1,TGTGCCAGCAGCTGGGGACAGGGGGCAGCCGGGGAGCTGTTTTTT,CASSWGQGAAGELFF
.,TRBJ1-3,TRBV20-1,.,TGCAGTGCTACTGACGCCTCTGGAAACACCATATATTTT,CSATDASGNTIYF
.,TRBJ1-1,TRBV30,TRBD1,TGTGCCTTCTCCGACAGGGCCCTTTGGGAGGCTTTCTTT,CAFSDRALWEAFF
.,TRBJ2-3,TRBV6-2/TRBV6-3,TRBD2,TGTGCCAGCAGTTACGAGGGGCGGGAGCCAGATACGCAGTATTTT,CASSYEGREPDTQYF
.,TRBJ2-7,TRBV12-3/TRBV12-4,.,TGTGCCAGCAGGTCTAGCAAGTATCCCGAGCAGTACTTC,CASRSSKYPEQYF
.,TRBJ2-6,TRBV5-5,.,TGTGCCAGCAGCCCACCTCCTGGGGCCAACGTCCTGACTTTC,CASSPPPGANVLTF
few,TRBJ1-5,TRBV24-1,.,TGTGCCCCCGGTCCCGGGAGCAGCATAGCCGGCAATCAGCCCCAGCATTTT,CAPGPGSSIAGNQPQHF
few,TRBJ2-5,TRBV6-6,.,TGTGCCAGCAGTTATGTGGGGAAAGAGACCCAGTACTTC,CASSYVGKETQYF
.,TRBJ2-5,TRBV6-5,TRBD2,TGTGCCAGCAGTTACGGCTCTGCGGGAGGGAAAGAGACCCAGTACTTC,CASSYGSAGGKETQYF
.,TRBJ2-1,TRBV20-1,.,TGCAGTGCTAGATGGACTCTCTCCTACAATGAGCAGTTCTTC,CSARWTLSYNEQFF
.,TRBJ1-1,TRBV7-3,.,TGTGCCAGCAGCTTATCGAGTATACTGAACACTGAAGCTTTCTTT,CASSLSSILNTEAFF
.,TRBJ1-2,TRBV10-3,.,TGTGCCATCAACCCCGACAGTAACTATGGCTACACCTTC,CAINPDSNYGYTF
.,TRBJ2-5,TRBV6-1,TRBD2,TGTGCCACCCATTTAGCGGGGGGGTTAGAGACCCAGTACTTC,CATHLAGGLETQYF
.,TRBJ1-2,TRBV29-1,.,TGCAGCGTTGTAGCTCCGGCCGGAAACTATGGCTACACCTTC,CSVVAPAGNYGYTF
.,TRBJ2-7,TRBV20-1,.,TGCAGTGCAGCGGGACAGGAAATCTCCTACGAGCAGTACTTC,CSAAGQEISYEQYF
many,TRBJ1-4,TRBV12-3/TRBV12-4,.,TGTGCCAGCAAGGAGTGGGGAAGGGAAAAACTGTTTTTT,CASKEWGREKLFF
.,TRBJ2-1,TRBV6-5,.,TGTGCCAGCAGTTACGTCGGGGTAGGACTTGCCGATGAGCAGTTCTTC,CASSYVGVGLADEQFF
many,TRBJ2-5,TRBV12-3/TRBV12-4,.,TGTGCCAGCAGTTACGGGGGCGGTATACAGACCCAGTACTTC,CASSYGGGIQTQYF
.,TRBJ2-7,TRBV27,.,TGTGCCAGCTTCCCGAAGGTGAGCAGCTACGAGCAGTACTTC,CASFPKVSSYEQYF
few,TRBJ2-7,TRBV29-1,.,TGCAGCGTTAGGGGTACGGCCTACGAGCAGTACTTC,CSVRGTAYEQYF
few,TRBJ2-3,TRBV20-1,TRBD2,TGCAGTGTGCGGCGGGGGGCGGATACGCAGTATTTT,CSVRRGADTQYF
few,TRBJ2-2,TRBV7-2,.,TGTGCCAGCAGCTTATTTCCGGGGGAGCTCACCGGGGAGCTGTTTTTT,CASSLFPGELTGELFF
.,TRBJ1-3,TRBV9,.,TGTGCCAGCAGCGAGCTCAACAGGGCCACTGGAAACACCATATATTTT,CASSELNRATGNTIYF
few,TRBJ1-1,TRBV24-1,TRBD1,TGTGCCACCTGCGACAGGGACACTGAAGCTTTCTTT,CATCDRDTEAFF
.,TRBJ2-2,TRBV4-3,.,TGCGCCAGCAGCCAAGATCGTCTGACCGTGGGGGAGCTGTTTTTT,CASSQDRLTVGELFF
.,TRBJ1-1,TRBV12-3/TRBV12-4,TRBD1,TGTGCCAGCAGTCGTATTCAGGGGGCGACTGAAGCTTTCTTT,CASSRIQGATEAFF
many,TRBJ1-2,TRBV10-3,.,TGTGCCATTTATCCAGGCGAATCCAACTATGGCTACACCTTC,CAIYPGESNYGYTF
few,TRBJ1-1,TRBV7-3,.,TGTGCCAGCAGACAGTCAGGCGGGAACACTGAAGCTTTCTTT,CASRQSGGNTEAFF
.,TRBJ2-2,TRBV11-2,.,TGTGCCAGCAGGCACCGGGACGGAGACCCCTTCGGGGAGCTGTTTTTT,CASRHRDGDPFGELFF
few,TRBJ1-2,TRBV20-1,TRBD1,TGCAGTGCCAGTAATCCGGGACAGGGAGATGGCTACACCTTC,CSASNPGQGDGYTF